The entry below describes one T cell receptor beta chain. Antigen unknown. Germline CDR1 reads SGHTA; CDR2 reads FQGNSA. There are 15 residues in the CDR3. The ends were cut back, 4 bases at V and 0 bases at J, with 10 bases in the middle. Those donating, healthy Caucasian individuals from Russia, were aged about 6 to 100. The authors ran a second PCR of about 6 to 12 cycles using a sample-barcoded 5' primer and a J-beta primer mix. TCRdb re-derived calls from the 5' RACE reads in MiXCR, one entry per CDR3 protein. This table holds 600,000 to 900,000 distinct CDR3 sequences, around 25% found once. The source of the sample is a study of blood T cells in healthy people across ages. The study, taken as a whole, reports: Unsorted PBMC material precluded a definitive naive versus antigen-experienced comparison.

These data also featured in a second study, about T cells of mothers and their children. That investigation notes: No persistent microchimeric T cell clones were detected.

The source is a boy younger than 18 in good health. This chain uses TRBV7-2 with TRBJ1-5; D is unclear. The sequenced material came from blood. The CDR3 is CASSSLLYSNQPQHF. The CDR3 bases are TGTGCCAGCAGCTCCCTATTGTATAGCAATCAGCCCCAGCATTTT.